A selection of T cell receptor beta chains follows, all from one sample in a study of cytomegalovirus exposure and HLA in healthy donors. The data were produced by immunoSEQ multiplex PCR, yet TCRdb's version contains in-frame clones alone and is incomplete. The sample carries 120,000 or so clones, 65% to 80% recorded once. Input material: PBMCs. These receptors all stem from a man aged 55 to 69 in good health and CMV-seropositive. Both conserved end residues are part of each CDR3. Fields, in order: D gene, clone size, V gene, J gene, CDR3 protein, CDR3 DNA. D genes are given only for firm matches. Size is stated for part of the rows, as once, few or many counts, or as a class when the clone is expanded.

.	.	TRBV2	TRBJ1-5	CASVGGPNSNQPQHF	TGTGCCAGCGTGGGAGGACCGAATAGCAATCAGCCCCAGCATTTT
.	.	TRBV28	TRBJ1-2	CASRAGDYGYTF	TGTGCCAGCAGGGCCGGGGACTATGGCTACACCTTC
.	.	TRBV5-4	TRBJ1-1	CASSLGGHDTEAFF	TGTGCCAGCAGCTTGGGGGGGCATGACACTGAAGCTTTCTTT
TRBD1	.	TRBV25-1	TRBJ1-6	CASSPTGTNSPLHF	TGTGCCAGCAGCCCGACAGGGACTAATTCACCCCTCCACTTT
.	once	TRBV7-8	TRBJ1-2	CASSPGYNYGYTF	TGTGCCAGCAGTCCGGGGTATAACTATGGCTACACCTTC
TRBD1	.	TRBV11-2	TRBJ2-5	CASSPGQIQETQYF	TGTGCCAGCAGCCCGGGACAGATCCAAGAGACCCAGTACTTC
TRBD2	.	TRBV6-5	TRBJ2-7	CASSTSGAYEQYF	TGTGCCAGTTCTACTAGCGGGGCGTACGAGCAGTACTTC
TRBD1	.	TRBV5-6	TRBJ1-1	CASSLGATGVITEAFF	TGTGCCAGCAGCTTGGGAGCGACAGGGGTAATTACTGAAGCTTTCTTT
.	.	TRBV7-3	TRBJ2-1	CASSSPPTEPYNEQFF	TGTGCCAGCAGCTCACCGCCGACAGAACCCTACAATGAGCAGTTCTTC
.	.	TRBV7-2	TRBJ1-2	CASMIGGARYGYTF	TGTGCCAGCATGATTGGGGGGGCGAGGTATGGCTACACCTTC
TRBD1	.	TRBV5-8	TRBJ1-5	CASSLVQGARNQPQHF	TGTGCCAGCAGCTTGGTACAGGGGGCTCGAAATCAGCCCCAGCATTTT